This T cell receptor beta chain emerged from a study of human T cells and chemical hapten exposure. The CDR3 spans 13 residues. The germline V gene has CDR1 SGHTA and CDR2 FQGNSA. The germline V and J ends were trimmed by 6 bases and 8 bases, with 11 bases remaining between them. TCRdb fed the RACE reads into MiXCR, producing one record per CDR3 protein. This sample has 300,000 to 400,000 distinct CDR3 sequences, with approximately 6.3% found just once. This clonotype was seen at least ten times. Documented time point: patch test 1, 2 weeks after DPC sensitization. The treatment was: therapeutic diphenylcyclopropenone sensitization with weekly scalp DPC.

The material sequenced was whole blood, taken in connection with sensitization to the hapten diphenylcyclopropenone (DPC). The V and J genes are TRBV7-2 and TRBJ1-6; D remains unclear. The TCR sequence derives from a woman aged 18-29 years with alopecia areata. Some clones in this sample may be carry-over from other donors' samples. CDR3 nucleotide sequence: TGTGCCAGCAGAACAAGTGACTATTCACCCCTCCACTTT. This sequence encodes CASRTSDYSPLHF.